The 19 T cell receptor beta chains given below trace back to one sample, sequenced in a study of CD8 T cells in Susac syndrome. The RNA, about 0.45 to 1 ug, was put through reverse transcription using random hexamers. TCRdb passed the immunoSEQ multiplex PCR reads through MiXCR, listing each CDR3 protein once. The profile shows tens of thousands of distinct CDR3 sequences, 85% to 95% of them singletons. The sample taken for sequencing was CD8+ T cells from PBMCs. The receptor set was obtained from a human donor in good health.

This chain connects TRBV5-1 to TRBJ2-7, with 7 bases fitting TRBD2. Germline trimming cut 2 bases from V and 4 bases from J; bases unmatched to any gene: 12. Germline V gene data show CDR1 as SGHRS and CDR2 as YFSETQ. CDR3 length: 16 residues. The CDR3 sequence is CASSFFTAGSPYEQYF. The CDR3 region has the DNA TGCGCCAGCAGCTTTTTCACAGCGGGAAGCCCTTACGAGCAGTACTTC.

The V and J genes are TRBV24-1 and TRBJ2-3; 9 nucleotides agree with TRBD2. The CDR3 covers 15 residues. Germline CDR1 and CDR2: KGHDR and SFDVKD. V trimming: 9 bases; J trimming: 5 bases; junction bases outside the gene matches: 11. CDR3: CATSAGAGGRDTQYF. The DNA for the CDR3 is TGTGCCACCTCGGCGGGAGCGGGGGGCCGAGATACGCAGTATTTT.

This clonotype was seen more than once but under ten times. One junction end disagrees with the germline gene, perhaps due to a read error. This chain joins TRBV20-1 and TRBJ2-7, with TRBD1 matching over 8 bases. The CDR3 spans 14 residues. Per the germline V gene, CDR1 is DFQATT and CDR2 is SNEGSKA (reference sequence). CDR3 DNA sequence: TGCAGTGCCCTCAACCGACAGGGGAGGTACGAGCAGTATTTC. Amino acids: CSALNRQGRYEQYF.

The chain links TRBV27 to TRBJ1-5; no clear D. The CDR3 consists of 15 residues. Germline values: CDR1 MNHEY, CDR2 SMNVEV (reference sequence). Between the trimmed V and J ends, which lost 2 bases and 5 bases, there was a span of 13 bases. CDR3 residues: CASSLVRGADQPQHF. CDR3 nucleotide sequence: TGTGCCAGCAGTTTAGTCCGTGGAGCCGATCAGCCCCAGCATTTT.

The rearrangement joins TRBV2 to TRBJ2-7; maybe TRBD1 (6 bases). CDR1 and CDR2 from the germline V gene are SNHLY and FYNNEI. With 10 bases removed from V and 4 bases from J, the gap between germline ends came to 8 bases. The length of the CDR3 is 10 residues. Here the CDR3 reads CATRGYEQYV. CDR3 coding DNA: TGTGCCACCAGGGGATACGAGCAGTACGTC.

This chain joins TRBV4-3 and TRBJ2-2; tentatively, D is TRBD2 (5 bases). V lost 3 bases, J lost 6 bases, and 8 bases lay in between. In germline, CDR1 is LGHNA, CDR2 YSLEER. The CDR3 has 13 amino acids. The DNA of the CDR3 is TGCGCCAGCAGCCACGAGGGCGCCGGGGAGCTGTTTTTT. Its protein product is CASSHEGAGELFF.

The chain joins TRBV7-9 to TRBJ2-4, with a possible D match to TRBD2 (5 bases). This CDR3 contains 11 residues. With 7 bases removed from V and 10 bases from J, the gap between germline ends came to 11 bases. CDR1 and CDR2 (germline): SEHNR, FQNEAQ (reference sequence). CDR3 DNA sequence: TGTGCCAGCACCCAAACGGGGATTCAGTACTTC. The encoded protein is CASTQTGIQYF.

The J gene is TRBJ2-4, the V gene TRBV7-2; no clear D gene. This CDR3 contains 13 residues. Deletions cut 4 bases from V and 7 bases from J, with 11 bases between. The germline V gene has CDR1 SGHTA and CDR2 FQGNSA. CDR3 sequence reads: CASSSQNENIQYF. The CDR3 DNA reads TGTGCCAGCAGCTCCCAAAATGAGAACATTCAGTACTTC.

This sequence joins TRBV27 and TRBJ1-2; D might be TRBD1 (6 bases). CDR1 MNHEY and CDR2 SMNVEV come from the germline V gene (reference sequence). The CDR3 is made up of 15 amino acids. Trimming stripped 8 bases from V and 7 bases from J, with 23 bases between. The CDR3, as DNA: TGTGCCAGCTCCTTCTCCTCGGGGGCGCTGGGTGGCTACACCTTC. Its protein product is CASSFSSGALGGYTF.

The chain joins TRBV6-5 to TRBJ1-5; a weak D match, TRBD1 (5 bases). Trimming shortened V by 5 bases and J by 0 bases, and 5 bases separated the two germline ends. Germline CDR1 and CDR2: MNHEY and SVGAGI. The CDR3 covers 13 residues. DNA of the CDR3: TGTGCCAGCAGTCAGGGTAGCAATCAGCCCCAGCATTTT. It yields the protein CASSQGSNQPQHF.

This clonotype was counted a single time. The chain carries TRBV11-1 and TRBJ2-7; D call uncertain. The CDR3 is 16 residues long. V lost 6 bases and J 2 bases, leaving 20 bases between the germline ends. From germline, CDR1 is SGHAT and CDR2 FQDESV (reference sequence). CDR3 sequence (DNA): TGTGCCAGCAGTAAATCCCTCGACGACGGCACCTACGAGCAGTACGTC. Amino acid sequence: CASSKSLDDGTYEQYV.

The chain recombines TRBV3-1 with TRBJ2-1, with D unresolved. The CDR3 extends over 15 amino acids. Trimming pared 0 bases from V and 2 bases from J, leaving 8 bases between. Per the germline V gene, CDR1 is LGHDT and CDR2 is YNNKEL (reference sequence). CDR3 sequence: CASSQDLSPYNEQFF. DNA of the CDR3: TGTGCCAGCAGCCAAGACCTGAGCCCCTACAATGAGCAGTTCTTC.

J is TRBJ2-7 and V is TRBV3-1; TRBD2 is a possible D gene (5 bases). The germline gives CDR1 LGHDT, CDR2 YNNKEL (reference sequence). There are 15 residues in the CDR3. V was clipped by 0 bases and J by 0 bases, with 9 bases between them. CDR3 sequence reads: CASSQDGLLSYEQYF. For the CDR3, the DNA is TGTGCCAGCAGCCAAGACGGACTCCTCTCCTACGAGCAGTACTTC.

The chain carries TRBV28 and TRBJ2-1; 11 bases agree with TRBD2. Germline trimming cut 3 bases from V and 9 bases from J; bases unmatched to any gene: 10. In germline, CDR1 is MDHEN, CDR2 SYDVKM. This CDR3 has 16 residues. The CDR3 region is CASSFWGLSGRAEQFF. The CDR3 bases are TGTGCCAGCAGTTTCTGGGGGCTTAGCGGGAGGGCTGAGCAGTTCTTC.

The chain has TRBV27 and TRBJ1-1; D is unclear. There are 14 residues in the CDR3. Trimming shortened V by 1 base and J by 4 bases, and 10 bases separated the two germline ends. The germline V gene encodes CDR1 MNHEY and CDR2 SMNVEV (reference sequence). The CDR3: CASSLYKEPTEAFF. CDR3 bases: TGTGCCAGCAGTTTATACAAGGAGCCCACTGAAGCTTTCTTT.

DNA of the CDR3: TGTGCCAGCAGCCAGGAAACCGGGACAGGGGGCCGTCAGCCCCAGCATTTT. Translated, it gives CASSQETGTGGRQPQHF. The chain recombines TRBV3-1 with TRBJ1-5, with 12 bases lining up with TRBD1. V trimming: 3 bases; J trimming: 6 bases; junction bases outside the gene matches: 9. CDR1 is LGHDT and CDR2 is YNNKEL in the germline V gene (reference sequence). The CDR3 totals 17 residues.

This chain links TRBV27 with TRBJ1-1; D uncertain. This CDR3 has 13 residues. Trimming took off 8 bases at V and 4 bases at J, with 14 bases between the two ends. Germline V gene data show CDR1 as MNHEY and CDR2 as SMNVEV (reference sequence). The CDR3 DNA sequence: TGTGCCAGCGCACCACCGGGCGCCACTGAAGCTTTCTTT. Its translation: CASAPPGATEAFF.

The chain is built from TRBV24-1 and TRBJ2-1, with D possibly TRBD2 on 6 matching bases. This CDR3 region has 15 residues. Looked up from germline, CDR1 is KGHDR and CDR2 is SFDVKD. The V end lost 1 base, the J end lost 5 bases, and 11 bases lay between the germline ends. DNA for the CDR3: TGTGCCACCAGTGATTTAAGGTCGGGAGACAATGAGCAGTTCTTC. It is translated as CATSDLRSGDNEQFF.

This rearrangement joins TRBV20-1 to TRBJ2-1; D is possibly TRBD2 (6 bases). Germline V gene data show CDR1 as DFQATT and CDR2 as SNEGSKA (reference sequence). The CDR3 runs 13 residues. V was shortened by 6 bases and J by 3 bases, with 12 bases between the two germline ends. CDR3 nucleotides: TGCAGTGCACTTCTAGCGAACTACAATGAGCAGTTCTTC. It translates to CSALLANYNEQFF.